This entry lists 20 T cell receptor beta chains sequenced from one sample in a study of T cell responses to AZD1222 COVID-19 vaccine (dated by TCRdb to the early 2020s). Library prep was done by the immunoSEQ multiplex PCR assay. TCRdb carries this immuneACCESS record with in-frame sequences only. Its versions omit some clonotypes, under half of them owing to an unresolved V gene in the studies checked, with the rest unexplained. Present in this sample are 120,000 to 150,000 clones, under 95% of which were seen just once. 7% to 9% of the sample rests with the top ten. The time point label corresponds to: about 28 days (+/-7) after the second vaccine dose. The treatment or condition label here, explained by the study, means: meningococcal conjugate vaccine given as trial control. The sample was peripheral blood, taken 28 days after the second dose of the MenACWY control vaccine. All receptors derive from an adult who received the MenACWY meningococcal vaccine as a control.

The gene calls are TRBV5-1 and TRBJ1-4, with a possible D match to TRBD1 (5 bases). The V gene's germline CDR1 is SGHRS and CDR2 YFSETQ. The germline V and J ends were trimmed by 4 bases and 7 bases, with 23 bases remaining between them. This CDR3 contains 17 residues. This CDR3 reads CASSPMSEGGVGEKLFF. CDR3 nucleotides: TGCGCCAGCAGCCCAATGTCGGAGGGAGGGGTTGGTGAAAAACTGTTTTTT.

The genes are TRBV6-2 or TRBV6-3 and TRBJ2-3, with D possibly matching TRBD1 (6 bases). The CDR3 has 16 residues. Germline CDR1 MNHEY, CDR2 SVGEGT. Trimming took 6 bases from V and 1 from J, leaving 17 bases between them. The CDR3 loop is CASSPETTGRTDTQYF. The CDR3 DNA sequence: TGTGCCAGCAGCCCCGAAACTACAGGGCGCACAGATACGCAGTATTTT.

The chain joins TRBV12-3 or TRBV12-4 to TRBJ1-5; TRBD1 is a possible D gene (5 bases). The CDR3 sequence is 12 residues long. V lost 6 bases, J lost 8 bases, and 11 bases lay in between. Written as DNA, the CDR3 is TGTGCCAGCAGCCTGGGAGGGGAGCCCCAGCATTTT. The encoded protein is CASSLGGEPQHF.

The chain couples TRBV5-1 to TRBJ2-7; weak D call: TRBD1 (5 bases). This CDR3 contains 17 residues. The germline CDR1 and CDR2 sequences are SGHRS and YFSETQ. V was shortened by 1 base and J by 4 bases, with 21 bases between the two germline ends. CDR3: CASSLLGSGIISYEQYF. The CDR3 DNA reads TGCGCCAGCAGCTTGTTGGGGTCAGGGATAATTTCGTACGAGCAGTACTTC.

The chain joins TRBV25-1 to TRBJ1-6; 7 nucleotides agree with TRBD1. With V trimmed by 4 bases and J by 6 bases, 3 bases remained unmatched. CDR1 is MGHDK, CDR2 SYGVNS, per germline. CDR3 length: 14 amino acids. The CDR3 here is CASSGGQFNSPLHF. The CDR3 DNA follows: TGTGCCAGCAGTGGGGGACAGTTTAATTCACCCCTCCACTTT.

This sequence joins TRBV4-3 and TRBJ1-4, with D perhaps TRBD1 (6 bases). This CDR3 is built from 18 residues. V was pared by 1 base and J by 6 bases, with 21 bases between. Germline V gene sequence: CDR1 LGHNA, CDR2 YSLEER. For the CDR3, the DNA is TGCGCCAGCAGCCAAGGGCTTCCCGGGACACTGGCAGATGAAAAACTGTTTTTT. It specifies CASSQGLPGTLADEKLFF.

This clone has more than one count but fewer than ten. The chain employs TRBV4-2 and TRBJ1-5; D is uncertain. Germline V gene data show CDR1 as LGHNA and CDR2 as YNFKEQ. This CDR3 has 16 amino acids. V lost 0 bases to trimming and J lost 6 bases, with 15 bases between them. CDR3 amino acids: CASSQDAVTRIQPQHF. In DNA form, the CDR3 reads TGTGCCAGCAGCCAAGATGCCGTTACTCGCATTCAGCCCCAGCATTTT.

The chain has TRBV5-4 and TRBJ1-1; the match to TRBD1 covers 7 bases. The CDR3 sequence is 15 residues long. V shed 3 bases, J shed 4 bases, and the junction held 9 bases outside the gene matches. Germline values: CDR1 SGHNT, CDR2 YYREEE (reference sequence). CDR3: CASSSDPDRVTEAFF. The DNA for the CDR3 is TGTGCCAGCAGCTCTGACCCCGACAGGGTCACTGAAGCTTTCTTT.

The chain joins TRBV20-1 to TRBJ2-1; 7 bases align to TRBD2. Germline V gene sequence: CDR1 DFQATT, CDR2 SNEGSKA (reference sequence). With V trimmed by 6 bases and J by 6 bases, 2 bases remained unmatched. This CDR3 region has 11 residues. The CDR3: CSAWTSNEQFF. Written as DNA, the CDR3 is TGCAGTGCCTGGACTAGCAATGAGCAGTTCTTC.

This chain links TRBV29-1 with TRBJ1-5; D call uncertain. V lost 5 bases to trimming and J lost 4 bases, with 9 bases between them. The germline CDR1 and CDR2 sequences are SQVTM and ANQGSEA. The CDR3 consists of 12 residues. The CDR3 loop is CSVILENQPQHF. The CDR3 region has the DNA TGCAGCGTTATCCTGGAGAATCAGCCCCAGCATTTT.

J is TRBJ2-1 and V is TRBV7-9, with 9 nucleotides matching TRBD2. The V segment lost 3 bases and the J segment 8 bases; nucleotides outside the gene matches: 11. Germline V CDR1 and CDR2: SEHNR, FQNEAQ (reference sequence). This CDR3 comprises 16 residues. CDR3 amino acids: CASSFWREGRGDEQFF. The CDR3 nucleotides read TGTGCCAGCAGCTTTTGGCGGGAGGGCCGGGGGGATGAGCAGTTCTTC.

The chain joins TRBV18 to TRBJ1-1; D is perhaps TRBD1 (6 bases). The germline V gene encodes CDR1 KGHSH and CDR2 LQKENI. V was trimmed by 1 base and J by 0 bases, leaving 15 bases between them. The CDR3 is 17 residues long. The CDR3 sequence is CASSPQKQGGMNTEAFF. CDR3 sequence (DNA): TGTGCCAGCTCACCACAAAAACAGGGAGGGATGAACACTGAAGCTTTCTTT.

The gene calls are TRBV28 and TRBJ1-5; D is unresolved. CDR3 length: 16 amino acids. Germline V gene data show CDR1 as MDHEN and CDR2 as SYDVKM. V gave up 6 bases and J gave up 2 bases, with 17 bases separating them. The CDR3 spells CASRLEGSGRNQPQHF. CDR3 DNA: TGTGCCAGCAGGTTGGAAGGGAGTGGGCGCAATCAGCCCCAGCATTTT.

The chain is built from TRBV10-3 and TRBJ2-1; D is possibly TRBD2 (6 bases). The germline V and J ends were trimmed by 9 bases and 6 bases, with 12 bases remaining between them. Germline assignment: CDR1 ENHRY and CDR2 SYGVKD. The CDR3 has 12 amino acids. The CDR3 protein is CAIRGTANEQFF. CDR3 nucleotide sequence: TGTGCCATTCGCGGGACCGCCAATGAGCAGTTCTTC.

CDR3 in amino acids: CASSPSPSGNYEQYF. The CDR3 region has the DNA TGTGCCAGCAGTCCCAGCCCTAGCGGGAATTACGAGCAGTACTTC. V and J are TRBV27 and TRBJ2-7, with 9 positions matching TRBD2. The V gene end was trimmed by 5 bases and the J gene end by 4 bases; junction bases not matched to a gene: 9. The CDR3 extends over 15 amino acids. The V gene's germline CDR1 is MNHEY and CDR2 SMNVEV (reference sequence).

The chain links TRBV4-3 to TRBJ2-7; the match to TRBD1 covers 12 bases. Per the germline V gene, CDR1 is LGHNA and CDR2 is YSLEER. This CDR3 is 14 amino acids long. The V segment lost 4 bases and the J segment 5 bases; nucleotides outside the gene matches: 3. The CDR3 sequence: CASSLGTGGHEQYF. As DNA, the CDR3 is TGCGCCAGCAGCCTAGGGACAGGGGGCCACGAGCAGTACTTC.

The chain uses TRBV30 and TRBJ2-7; D not certain. Germline values: CDR1 GTSNPN, CDR2 SVGIG (reference sequence). With 3 bases removed from V and 5 bases from J, the gap between germline ends came to 11 bases. This CDR3 region has 12 residues. The CDR3: CAWRPFGHEQYF. The CDR3 nucleotides read TGTGCCTGGAGACCGTTCGGCCACGAGCAGTACTTC.

The CDR3 DNA reads TGCGCCAGCAGCTTGGACAGTTCCTACAATGAGCAGTTCTTC. As protein: CASSLDSSYNEQFF. This chain joins TRBV5-1 and TRBJ2-1; unclear D gene. Germline CDR1 SGHRS, CDR2 YFSETQ. The CDR3 is 14 amino acids. Trimming shortened V by 0 bases and J by 1 base, and 5 bases separated the two germline ends.

The V call is TRBV7-2, the J call TRBJ2-1; no clear D. V dropped 7 bases and J dropped 4 bases, with 14 bases sitting between them. The CDR3 loop spans 14 amino acids. The germline gives CDR1 SGHTA, CDR2 FQGNSA. The chain's CDR3 is CASTPNFGYNEQFF. The CDR3, as DNA: TGTGCCAGCACCCCAAATTTCGGGTACAATGAGCAGTTCTTC.

The rearrangement joins TRBV28 to TRBJ2-1; 7 bases align to TRBD2. From germline, CDR1 is MDHEN and CDR2 SYDVKM. The CDR3 spans 16 residues. V was clipped by 5 bases and J by 3 bases; unmatched bases: 10. CDR3 in amino acids: CASSPGFGRVYNEQFF. Written as DNA, the CDR3 is TGTGCCAGCAGTCCGGGGTTTGGGAGGGTCTACAATGAGCAGTTCTTC.